This entry lists 26 T cell receptor beta chains sequenced from one sample in a study of cytomegalovirus exposure and HLA in healthy donors. A multiplex PCR was run with 60 Vbeta primers and 13 Jbeta primers. The repertoire was sequenced with immunoSEQ multiplex PCR; TCRdb's copy has only in-frame clones and lacks some. The sample includes over 100,000 clones, roughly 75% seen only once; the top ten take approximately 5%. The sample taken for sequencing was PBMCs. The source is a young man in good health and CMV-seronegative.

The chain links TRBV25-1 to TRBJ1-6; the D is unclear. The V gene's germline CDR1 is MGHDK and CDR2 SYGVNS. Trimming left V 2 bases short and J 8 bases short, with 10 bases between. CDR3 length: 14 amino acids. The CDR3 nucleotides are TGTGCCAGCAGTGAACCCAGACACCATTCACCCCTCCACTTT. This sequence encodes CASSEPRHHSPLHF.

CDR3 DNA sequence: TGCGCCAGCAGCCAAACTGGACTAGCGTACGAGCAGTACTTC. Residues: CASSQTGLAYEQYF. The genes are TRBV4-1 and TRBJ2-7; 9 nucleotides match TRBD2. Germline trimming cut 2 bases from V and 4 bases from J; bases unmatched to any gene: 3. Germline V CDR1 and CDR2: MGHRA, YSYEKL. The CDR3 runs 14 residues.

The V gene is TRBV6-5, the J gene TRBJ2-3; D is possibly TRBD2 (6 bases). Trimming stripped 6 bases from V and 7 bases from J, with 20 bases between. CDR3 length: 15 amino acids. Looked up from germline, CDR1 is MNHEY and CDR2 is SVGAGI. In DNA, the CDR3 is TGTGCCAGCAGACTCAACCGGGACTGGGCGTATACGCAGTATTTT. It is translated as CASRLNRDWAYTQYF.

The rearrangement joins TRBV14 to TRBJ2-1; TRBD2 matches at 13 bases. Per the germline V gene, CDR1 is SGHDN and CDR2 is FVKESK. V lost 2 bases, J lost 0 bases, and 4 bases stayed unmatched. There are 18 residues in the CDR3. The CDR3, as DNA: TGTGCCAGCAGCCAACCGGGACTAGCGGGAAGCTCCTACAATGAGCAGTTCTTC. Translation gives CASSQPGLAGSSYNEQFF.

The chain carries TRBV29-1 and TRBJ1-2; 9 bases map to TRBD1. V trimming: 5 bases; J trimming: 6 bases; junction bases outside the gene matches: 7. The length of the CDR3 is 13 residues. The germline V gene has CDR1 SQVTM and CDR2 ANQGSEA. Written as DNA, the CDR3 is TGCAGCGTTTCCGGACAGGGGATTCATGGCTACACCTTC. Its protein product is CSVSGQGIHGYTF.

This rearrangement joins TRBV7-2 to TRBJ2-1; 10 bases are a match to TRBD1. J lost 4 bases, V lost 4 bases, and 7 bases had no gene match. The germline gives CDR1 SGHTA, CDR2 FQGNSA. The CDR3 has 16 amino acids. CDR3 sequence (DNA): TGTGCCAGCAGCTACCCGGGACAGGGGAATTACAATGAGCAGTTCTTC. Its translation is CASSYPGQGNYNEQFF.

This chain uses TRBV21-1 with TRBJ1-2. TRBV21-1 is recorded as a pseudogene. The CDR3 runs to 14 residues. CDR3 DNA sequence: TGTGCCAGCAGCAAAGGTTCGGGTGACTATGGCTACACCTTC. Its translation: CASSKGSGDYGYTF.

The chain uses TRBV2 and TRBJ1-2; a weak D match, TRBD1 (5 bases). Deletions cut 1 base from V and 2 bases from J, with 8 bases between. The CDR3 is 14 amino acids. Germline CDR1 is SNHLY and CDR2 is FYNNEI. DNA for the CDR3: TGTGCCAGCAGTGAAGGGGGCGGAAACTATGGCTACACCTTC. This codes for CASSEGGGNYGYTF.

The V call is TRBV2, the J call TRBJ1-4; 10 nucleotides line up with TRBD1. This CDR3 region has 15 residues. The J segment lost 6 bases and the V segment lost 5 bases, leaving 6 bases of the junction unmatched. Germline V gene data show CDR1 as SNHLY and CDR2 as FYNNEI. As DNA, the CDR3 is TGTGCCAGCAGTCAAGGGGGGACAGGGGATGAAAAACTGTTTTTT. This codes for CASSQGGTGDEKLFF.

This rearrangement joins TRBV18 to TRBJ2-3; TRBD2 agrees at 8 bases. CDR3 length: 16 residues. Losses at the gene ends were 1 base for V and 4 bases for J; bases not matched to a gene: 7. Germline CDR1 KGHSH, CDR2 LQKENI. The CDR3 is CASSPLGTSDADTQYF. CDR3 nucleotide sequence: TGTGCCAGCTCACCACTCGGGACTAGTGACGCAGATACGCAGTATTTT.

This clone was counted a few times. This chain connects TRBV29-1 to TRBJ1-1, with TRBD1 matching 11 bases. The CDR3 has 15 residues. V trimming: 7 bases; J trimming: 0 bases; junction bases outside the gene matches: 7. Germline CDR1 reads SQVTM; CDR2 reads ANQGSEA. In DNA form, the CDR3 reads TGCAGCGCACCGGGACAGGGGGTGATGAACACTGAAGCTTTCTTT. Translation: CSAPGQGVMNTEAFF.

The chain employs TRBV2 and TRBJ2-7; maybe TRBD2 (5 bases). CDR3 length equals 16 residues. The V gene lost 3 bases and the J gene lost 2 bases, with 17 bases spanning the gap. Germline V gene lookup returns CDR1 SNHLY and CDR2 FYNNEI. CDR3 sequence reads: CASSDPRERITYEQYF. DNA of the CDR3: TGTGCCAGCAGTGACCCGAGGGAGAGGATAACCTACGAGCAGTACTTC.

This chain connects TRBV6-6 to TRBJ1-1, with D possibly being TRBD1 (6 bases). Germline loops: CDR1 MNHNY, CDR2 SVGAGI (reference sequence). This CDR3 contains 13 residues. Trimming left V 3 bases short and J 6 bases short, with 11 bases between. CDR3 nucleotide sequence: TGTGCCAGCAGTTATGACAGGCGTTCTGAAGCTTTCTTT. Encoded protein: CASSYDRRSEAFF.

The CDR3 here is CASSLRQEQYF. The CDR3 nucleotides are TGTGCCAGCAGCTTGAGACAGGAGCAGTACTTC. The chain employs TRBV5-5 and TRBJ2-7; tentatively, D is TRBD1 (5 bases). This CDR3 contains 11 residues. The germline V gene has CDR1 SGHKS and CDR2 YYEKEE (reference sequence). V was clipped by 1 base and J by 7 bases, with 6 bases between them. The variable domain in full, completed from reference TRBV5-5 and TRBJ2-7, reads DAGVTQSPTHLIKTRGQQVTLRCSPISGHKSVSWYQQVLGQGPQFIFQYYEKEERGRGNFPDRFSARQFPNYSSELNVNALLLGDSALYLCASSLRQEQYFGPGTRLTVT.

V and J are TRBV29-1 and TRBJ1-2; D gene uncertain. V shed 1 base and J shed 2 bases, with 8 bases lying between them. This CDR3 contains 13 residues. Looked up from germline, CDR1 is SQVTM and CDR2 is ANQGSEA. The CDR3 DNA reads as TGCAGCGTTGAAGTCCTCAGAAACTATGGCTACACCTTC. Translated: CSVEVLRNYGYTF.

V and J are TRBV6-5 and TRBJ2-7; 7 bases fit TRBD1. V lost 0 bases and J lost 2; bases outside the gene matches: 1. The germline CDR1 and CDR2 sequences are MNHEY and SVGAGI. CDR3 length equals 14 residues. This CDR3 is CASSYSTGTYEQYF. The CDR3 DNA reads as TGTGCCAGCAGTTACTCGACAGGGACCTACGAGCAGTACTTC.

This chain joins TRBV4-1 and TRBJ2-7; D is ambiguous. Trimming took 2 bases from V and 3 from J, leaving 2 bases between them. Germline loops: CDR1 MGHRA, CDR2 YSYEKL. CDR3 length equals 11 residues. This CDR3 is CASSQHYEQYF. In DNA form, the CDR3 reads TGCGCCAGCAGCCAACACTACGAGCAGTACTTC.

V is TRBV5-6 and J is TRBJ2-2; unclear D gene. Between the trimmed V and J ends, which lost 3 bases and 1 base, there was a span of 10 bases. This CDR3 has 15 residues. In germline, CDR1 is SGHDT, CDR2 YYEEEE. CDR3 nucleotide sequence: TGTGCCAGCAGCTCCCGACATATGAACACCGGGGAGCTGTTTTTT. This sequence encodes CASSSRHMNTGELFF.

V usage is TRBV4-1 and J usage is TRBJ1-4; the D gene is possibly TRBD1 (6 bases). V gave up 0 bases and J gave up 8 bases, with 10 bases separating them. The V gene's germline CDR1 is MGHRA and CDR2 YSYEKL. This CDR3 spans 14 amino acids. The CDR3 region is CASSQDRGQEKLFF. The CDR3 nucleotides read TGCGCCAGCAGCCAAGACAGGGGACAAGAAAAACTGTTTTTT.

The V and J genes are TRBV7-2 and TRBJ1-2; maybe TRBD1 (6 bases). The CDR3 is 13 residues long. Germline V CDR1 and CDR2: SGHTA, FQGNSA. The V and J ends lost 2 bases and 6 bases respectively, with 10 bases between them. The CDR3 DNA follows: TGTGCCAGCAGCTTAAGGTCAGGGGATGGCTACACCTTC. It specifies CASSLRSGDGYTF.

The genes are TRBV10-3 and TRBJ1-5; D perhaps matches TRBD1 (6 bases). The length of the CDR3 is 14 residues. V lost 6 bases to trimming and J lost 2 bases, with 11 bases between them. CDR1 and CDR2 (germline): ENHRY, SYGVKD. The CDR3 loop reads CAISEGEGNQPQHF. The CDR3 nucleotides read TGTGCCATCAGCGAGGGGGAGGGCAATCAGCCCCAGCATTTT.

The chain carries TRBV6-6 and TRBJ1-1, with 8 bases matching TRBD1. V was pared by 8 bases and J by 4 bases, with 9 bases of the junction left unmatched. The CDR3 totals 14 residues. The V gene's germline CDR1 is MNHNY and CDR2 SVGAGI (reference sequence). As DNA, the CDR3 is TGTGCCAGCGGGGCAGGGGGCGGGATCACTGAAGCTTTCTTT. This encodes CASGAGGGITEAFF.

The chain is built from TRBV6-1 and TRBJ2-7; D might be TRBD1 (5 bases). Per germline, CDR1 MNHNS and CDR2 SASEGT. With 1 base removed from V and 4 bases from J, the gap between germline ends came to 5 bases. This CDR3 has 12 amino acids. The CDR3 DNA reads TGTGCCAGCAGTGAAGGACAGTACGAGCAGTACTTC. This translates into CASSEGQYEQYF.

In its sample, this clone was seen a few times. This rearrangement joins TRBV9 to TRBJ1-4; 9 bases agree with TRBD1. The CDR3 length is 15 residues. Germline V gene sequence: CDR1 SGDLS, CDR2 YYNGEE. V lost 3 bases to trimming and J lost 5 bases; unmatched junction nucleotides: 5. For the CDR3, the DNA is TGTGCCAGCAGCGCCGGAGGGACAGGGAATGAAAAACTGTTTTTT. As protein: CASSAGGTGNEKLFF.

CDR3 DNA: TGTGCCAGCAGCTTACTAGGTAGCGCGAACTCCTACGAGCAGTACTTC. Amino acids: CASSLLGSANSYEQYF. V and J are TRBV7-2 and TRBJ2-7; TRBD2 might be the D (5 bases). The CDR3 is 16 residues long. V lost 2 bases, J lost 0 bases, and 14 bases lay in between. Germline-derived CDR1 and CDR2 are SGHTA and FQGNSA.

The chain employs TRBV4-1 and TRBJ2-7; no clear D gene. The germline V gene has CDR1 MGHRA and CDR2 YSYEKL. Trimming removed 0 bases from V and 1 base from J, with 10 bases in between. CDR3 size: 15 residues. CDR3 in amino acids: CASSQDYSRSYEQYF. DNA of the CDR3: TGCGCCAGCAGCCAAGATTACTCGCGTTCCTACGAGCAGTACTTC.